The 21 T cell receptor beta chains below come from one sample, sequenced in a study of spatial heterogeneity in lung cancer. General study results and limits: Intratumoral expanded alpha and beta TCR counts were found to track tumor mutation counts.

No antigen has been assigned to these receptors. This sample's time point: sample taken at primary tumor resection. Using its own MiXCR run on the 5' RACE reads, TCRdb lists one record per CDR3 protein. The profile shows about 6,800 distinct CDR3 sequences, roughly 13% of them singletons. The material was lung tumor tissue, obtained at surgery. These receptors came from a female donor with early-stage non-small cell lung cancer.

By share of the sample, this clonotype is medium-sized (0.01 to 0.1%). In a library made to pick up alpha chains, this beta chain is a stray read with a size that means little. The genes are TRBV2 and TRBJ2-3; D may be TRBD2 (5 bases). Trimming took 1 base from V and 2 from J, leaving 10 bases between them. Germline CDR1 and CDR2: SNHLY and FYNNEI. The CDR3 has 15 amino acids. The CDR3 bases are TGTGCCAGCAGTGAAGACCGGAGGTTCACAGATACGCAGTATTTT. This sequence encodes CASSEDRRFTDTQYF.

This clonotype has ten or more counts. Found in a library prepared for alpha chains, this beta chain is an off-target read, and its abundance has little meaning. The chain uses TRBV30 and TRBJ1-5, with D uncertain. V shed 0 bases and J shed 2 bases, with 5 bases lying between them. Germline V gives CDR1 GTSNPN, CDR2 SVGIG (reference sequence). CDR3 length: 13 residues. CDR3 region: CAWSVQGNQPQHF. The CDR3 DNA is TGTGCCTGGAGTGTACAAGGCAATCAGCCCCAGCATTTT.

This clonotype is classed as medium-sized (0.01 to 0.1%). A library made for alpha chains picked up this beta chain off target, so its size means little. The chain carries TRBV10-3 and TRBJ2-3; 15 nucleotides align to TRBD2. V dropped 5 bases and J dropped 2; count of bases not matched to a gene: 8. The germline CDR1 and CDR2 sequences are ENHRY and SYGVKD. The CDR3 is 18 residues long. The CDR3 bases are TGTGCCATCAGTTCCGGGACTAGCGGGGGGCTCTACACAGATACGCAGTATTTT. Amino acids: CAISSGTSGGLYTDTQYF.

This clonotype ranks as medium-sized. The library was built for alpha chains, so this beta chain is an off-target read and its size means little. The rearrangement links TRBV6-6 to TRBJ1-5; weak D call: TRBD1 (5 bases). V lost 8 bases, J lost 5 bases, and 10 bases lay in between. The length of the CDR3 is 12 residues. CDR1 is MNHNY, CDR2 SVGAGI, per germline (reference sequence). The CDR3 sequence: CASAQAHQPQHF. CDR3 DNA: TGTGCCAGCGCACAGGCCCATCAGCCCCAGCATTTT.

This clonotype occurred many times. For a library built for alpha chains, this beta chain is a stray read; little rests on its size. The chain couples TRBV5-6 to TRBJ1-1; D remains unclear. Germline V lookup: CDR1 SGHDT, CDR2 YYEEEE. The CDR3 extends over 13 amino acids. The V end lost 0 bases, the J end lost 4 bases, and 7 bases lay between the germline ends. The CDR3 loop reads CASSLAVGTEAFF. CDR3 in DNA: TGTGCCAGCAGCTTGGCTGTAGGCACTGAAGCTTTCTTT.

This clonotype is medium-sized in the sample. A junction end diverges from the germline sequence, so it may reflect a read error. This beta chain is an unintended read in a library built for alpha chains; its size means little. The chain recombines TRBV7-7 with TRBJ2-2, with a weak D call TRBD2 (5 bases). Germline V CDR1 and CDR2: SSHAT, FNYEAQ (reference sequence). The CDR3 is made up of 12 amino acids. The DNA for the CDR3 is TGTGCTAGCAGTGTAAACGGGGAGGAGCTGTTTTTT. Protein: CASSVNGEELFF.

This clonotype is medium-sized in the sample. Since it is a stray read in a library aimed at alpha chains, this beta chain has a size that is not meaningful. CDR3 DNA: TGTGCCAGCAGTTACGTAGGCTGGTACGGCTACACCTTC. Translation: CASSYVGWYGYTF. The chain combines TRBV6-5 with TRBJ1-2, with D unresolved. The germline V gene has CDR1 MNHEY and CDR2 SVGAGI. V lost 2 bases to trimming and J lost 8 bases, with 12 bases between them. This CDR3 has 13 residues.

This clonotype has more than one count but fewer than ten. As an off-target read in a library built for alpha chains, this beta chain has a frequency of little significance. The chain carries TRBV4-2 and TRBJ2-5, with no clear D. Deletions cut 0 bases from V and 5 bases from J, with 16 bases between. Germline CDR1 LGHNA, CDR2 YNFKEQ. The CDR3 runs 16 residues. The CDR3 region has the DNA TGTGCCAGCAGCCAAGACGTAACAGTAATTAGTGAGACCCAGTACTTC. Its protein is CASSQDVTVISETQYF.

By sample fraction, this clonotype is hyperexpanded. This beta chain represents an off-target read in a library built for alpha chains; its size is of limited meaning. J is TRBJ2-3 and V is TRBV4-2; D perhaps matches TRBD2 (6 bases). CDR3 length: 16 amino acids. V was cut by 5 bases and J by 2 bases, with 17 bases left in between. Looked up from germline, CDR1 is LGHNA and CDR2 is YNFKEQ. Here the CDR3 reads CASSTDGTSSTDTQYF. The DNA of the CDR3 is TGTGCCAGCAGCACCGACGGGACTTCGTCCACAGATACGCAGTATTTT.

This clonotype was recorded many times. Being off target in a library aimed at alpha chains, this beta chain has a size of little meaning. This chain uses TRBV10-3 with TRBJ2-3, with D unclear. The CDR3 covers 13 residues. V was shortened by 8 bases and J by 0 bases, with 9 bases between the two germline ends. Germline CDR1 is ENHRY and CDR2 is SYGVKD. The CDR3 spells CAIQQYSTDTQYF. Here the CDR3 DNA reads TGTGCCATCCAACAGTATAGCACAGATACGCAGTATTTT.

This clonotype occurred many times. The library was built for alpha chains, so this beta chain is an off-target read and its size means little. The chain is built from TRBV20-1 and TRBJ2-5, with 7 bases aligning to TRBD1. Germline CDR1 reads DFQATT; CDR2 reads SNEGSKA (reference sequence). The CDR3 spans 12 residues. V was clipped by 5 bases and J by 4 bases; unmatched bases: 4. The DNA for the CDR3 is TGCAGTGCTCAGGGGGAGCTAGAGACCCAGTACTTC. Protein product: CSAQGELETQYF.

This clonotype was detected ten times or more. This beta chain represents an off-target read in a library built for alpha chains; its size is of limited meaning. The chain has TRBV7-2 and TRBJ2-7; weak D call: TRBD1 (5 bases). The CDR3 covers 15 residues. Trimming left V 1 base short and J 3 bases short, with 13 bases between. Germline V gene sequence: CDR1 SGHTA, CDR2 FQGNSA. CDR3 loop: CASSLGTPLYYEQYF. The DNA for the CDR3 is TGTGCCAGCAGCTTAGGGACACCCTTATACTACGAGCAGTACTTC.

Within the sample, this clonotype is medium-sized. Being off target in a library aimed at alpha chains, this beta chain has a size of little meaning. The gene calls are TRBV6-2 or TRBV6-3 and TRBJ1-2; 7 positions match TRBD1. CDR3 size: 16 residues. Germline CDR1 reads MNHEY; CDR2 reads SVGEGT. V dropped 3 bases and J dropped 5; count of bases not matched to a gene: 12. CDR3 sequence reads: CASSYWGTEQIYGYTF. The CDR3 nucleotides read TGTGCCAGCAGTTATTGGGGGACAGAGCAGATATATGGCTACACCTTC.

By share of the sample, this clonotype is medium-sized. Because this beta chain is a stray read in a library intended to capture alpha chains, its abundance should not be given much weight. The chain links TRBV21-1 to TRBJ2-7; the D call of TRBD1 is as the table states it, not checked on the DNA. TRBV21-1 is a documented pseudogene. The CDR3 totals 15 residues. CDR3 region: CASSCDRAFSYEQYF. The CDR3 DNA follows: TGTGCCAGCAGCTGCGACAGGGCCTTCTCCTACGAGCAGTACTTC.

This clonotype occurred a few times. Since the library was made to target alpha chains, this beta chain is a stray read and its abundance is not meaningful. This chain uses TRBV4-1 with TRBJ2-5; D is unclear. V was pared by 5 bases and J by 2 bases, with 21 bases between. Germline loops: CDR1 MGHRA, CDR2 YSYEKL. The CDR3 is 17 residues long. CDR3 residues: CASSNSASRTRQETQYF. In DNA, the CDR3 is TGCGCCAGCAGCAATTCCGCGAGTCGCACTCGACAAGAGACCCAGTACTTC.

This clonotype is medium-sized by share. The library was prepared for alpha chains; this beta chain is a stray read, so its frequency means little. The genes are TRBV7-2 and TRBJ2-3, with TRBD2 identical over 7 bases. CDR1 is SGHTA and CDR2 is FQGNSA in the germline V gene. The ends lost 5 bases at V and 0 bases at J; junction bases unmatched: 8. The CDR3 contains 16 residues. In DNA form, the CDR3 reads TGTGCCAGCAGCCGCGGCTGGCGGGGGAGCACAGATACGCAGTATTTT. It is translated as CASSRGWRGSTDTQYF.

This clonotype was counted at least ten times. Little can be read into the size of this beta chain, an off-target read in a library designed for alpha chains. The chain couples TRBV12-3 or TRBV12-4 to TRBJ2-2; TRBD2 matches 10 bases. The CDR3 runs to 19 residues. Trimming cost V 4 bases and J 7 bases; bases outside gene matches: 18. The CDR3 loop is CASSSKLLAGTAWVGELFF. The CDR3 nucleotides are TGTGCCAGCAGTTCGAAACTACTAGCGGGGACAGCATGGGTCGGGGAGCTGTTTTTT.

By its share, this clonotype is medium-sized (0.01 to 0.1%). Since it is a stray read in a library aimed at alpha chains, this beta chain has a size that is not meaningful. CDR3 nucleotides: TGTGCCAGCAGCCTCCGGGACAGGGGATCCTACAATGAGCAGTTCTTC. Protein: CASSLRDRGSYNEQFF. This chain joins TRBV7-2 and TRBJ2-1, with 10 positions matching TRBD1. Germline-derived CDR1 and CDR2 are SGHTA and FQGNSA. This CDR3 region has 16 residues. Germline trimming cut 5 bases from V and 1 base from J; bases unmatched to any gene: 5.

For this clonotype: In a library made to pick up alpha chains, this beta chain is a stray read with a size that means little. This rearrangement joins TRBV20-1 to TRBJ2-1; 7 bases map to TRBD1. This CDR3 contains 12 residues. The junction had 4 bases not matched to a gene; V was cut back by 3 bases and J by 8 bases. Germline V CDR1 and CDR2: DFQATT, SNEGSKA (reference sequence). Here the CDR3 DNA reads TGCAGTGCTAGCGATGACAGGGATGAGCAGTTCTTC. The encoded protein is CSASDDRDEQFF.

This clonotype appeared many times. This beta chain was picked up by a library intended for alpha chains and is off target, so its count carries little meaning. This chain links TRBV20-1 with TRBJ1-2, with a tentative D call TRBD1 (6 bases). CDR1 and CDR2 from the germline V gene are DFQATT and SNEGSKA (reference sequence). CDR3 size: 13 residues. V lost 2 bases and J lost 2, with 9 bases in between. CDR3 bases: TGCAGTGCTAGAAACAGGGCCAACTATGGCTACACCTTC. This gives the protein CSARNRANYGYTF.

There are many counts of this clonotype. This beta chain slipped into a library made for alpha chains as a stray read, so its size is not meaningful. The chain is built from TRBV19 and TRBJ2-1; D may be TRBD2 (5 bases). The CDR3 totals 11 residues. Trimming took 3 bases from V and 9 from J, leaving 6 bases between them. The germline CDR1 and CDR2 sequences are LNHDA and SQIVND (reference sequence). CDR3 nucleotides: TGTGCCAGTAGTATCCGGGGTGAGCAGTTCTTC. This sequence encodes CASSIRGEQFF.